The subject of this entry is one T cell receptor beta chain. Original processing notes: Amplification of reference gene primers was used by the study to estimate nucleated cell counts. Here immunoSEQ multiplex PCR was the method, and the copy in TCRdb shows in-frame clones only, minus some. From that table come the V and J calls and clone size; the DNA was used to work out D and trimming. The sample has approximately 260,000 clones; over 80% are singletons. The sample is drawn from a study of blood T cell repertoires in COVID-19. Whole-study context: Collection of acute and convalescent COVID-19 samples took place in the United States, Italy and Spain. T cells, B-cell-depleted T cells, or PBMCs supplied cDNA or gDNA.

Germline CDR1 and CDR2: SEHNR and FQNEAQ (reference sequence). CDR3 length: 15 residues. The junction had 10 bases not matched to a gene; V was cut back by 5 bases and J by 5 bases. This chain uses TRBV7-9 with TRBJ2-5, with 8 bases fitting TRBD2. Sequencing was done on a sample of peripheral blood. The TCR originated in a man aged 55 to 70 who had recovered from COVID-19. The CDR3 spells CASSLGTSSSETQYF. The CDR3 region has the DNA TGTGCCAGCAGCCTAGGGACTAGTTCATCGGAGACCCAGTACTTC.